The clone carrying this TCR beta chain was counted between two and nine times. This specimen belongs to a study of early T cells in non-severe SARS-CoV-2 infection. Individual cDNA molecules each received unique molecular identifiers attached to them. TCRdb independently ran MiXCR on the 5' RACE reads; one entry per CDR3 protein. The sample has 100,000 to 120,000 distinct CDR3 sequences, around 12% seen once; the top ten hold 3% to 4.5%. The CDR3 loop spans 14 amino acids. Trimming removed 7 bases at V and 0 bases at J, with 13 bases between. CDR1 is MDHEN and CDR2 is SYDVKM in the germline V gene. The source was whole blood, collected at baseline. The chain employs TRBV28 and TRBJ2-7; tentative D call: TRBD2 (6 bases). This clonotype originated in an adult who was a healthcare worker with PCR-confirmed SARS-CoV-2 infection or an uninfected control (not recorded which). CDR3 sequence: CASILGSNSYEQYF. CDR3 DNA sequence: TGTGCCAGCATCCTCGGGAGTAACTCCTACGAGCAGTACTTC.